Listed below are T cell receptor beta chains from one sample, sequenced in a study of shared clonotypes between healthy human individuals. Sequencing was performed with immunoSEQ multiplex PCR; in TCRdb, only in-frame clones are kept and a portion is missing. The sample yields 2 million to 2.5 million clones, 85% to 95% seen once. Input material: naive CD4+ T cells from PBMCs. The receptor set was obtained from a man aged 18 to 30 in good health. Some clones in this sample may be carry-over from other donors' samples. Each CDR3 is given with its conserved first and last residue. D genes are given only for firm matches. Size is omitted from some rows. Given values are once, few, many or a class for expanded clones.

d_gene: TRBD2; j_gene: TRBJ2-1; abundance: few; v_gene: TRBV4-1; CDR3aa: CASSQIGTSGRASEQFF; CDR3nt: TGCGCCAGCAGCCAGATAGGGACTAGCGGGAGAGCATCTGAGCAGTTCTTC
d_gene: NA; j_gene: TRBJ2-3; abundance: NA; v_gene: TRBV2; CDR3aa: CASTLLDTQYF; CDR3nt: TGTGCCAGCACACTGCTTGATACGCAGTATTTT
d_gene: TRBD1; j_gene: TRBJ2-3; abundance: NA; v_gene: TRBV15; CDR3aa: CATSNRQGTDTQYF; CDR3nt: TGTGCCACCAGCAACCGACAGGGTACAGATACGCAGTATTTT
d_gene: NA; j_gene: TRBJ1-1; abundance: NA; v_gene: TRBV29-1; CDR3aa: CSVEGDPRTEAFF; CDR3nt: TGCAGCGTTGAAGGGGACCCACGGACTGAAGCTTTCTTT
d_gene: NA; j_gene: TRBJ2-7; abundance: NA; v_gene: TRBV27; CDR3aa: CASSFHQEGGYEQYF; CDR3nt: TGTGCCAGCAGTTTTCACCAAGAGGGAGGCTACGAGCAGTACTTC
d_gene: NA; j_gene: TRBJ2-2; abundance: NA; v_gene: TRBV5-5; CDR3aa: CASSSLAWTGELFF; CDR3nt: TGTGCCAGCAGCTCTCTAGCGTGGACCGGGGAGCTGTTTTTT
d_gene: TRBD2; j_gene: TRBJ2-1; abundance: NA; v_gene: TRBV6-5; CDR3aa: CASSLSGRSYNEQFF; CDR3nt: TGTGCCAGCAGTCTTAGCGGGAGATCCTACAATGAGCAGTTCTTC
d_gene: NA; j_gene: TRBJ1-3; abundance: NA; v_gene: TRBV11-2; CDR3aa: CASSLVKGTISGNTIYF; CDR3nt: TGTGCCAGCAGCTTAGTGAAGGGTACGATCTCTGGAAACACCATATATTTT
d_gene: NA; j_gene: TRBJ1-2; abundance: few; v_gene: TRBV4-1; CDR3aa: CASSQDSGPYGYTF; CDR3nt: TGCGCCAGCAGCCAAGACTCGGGGCCCTATGGCTACACCTTC
d_gene: TRBD1; j_gene: TRBJ2-1; abundance: once; v_gene: TRBV28; CDR3aa: CASSQQGAINEQFF; CDR3nt: TGTGCCAGCAGTCAACAGGGGGCGATAAATGAGCAGTTCTTC
d_gene: NA; j_gene: TRBJ2-2; abundance: NA; v_gene: TRBV19; CDR3aa: CASQGSRRGELFF; CDR3nt: TGTGCCAGCCAAGGGTCCCGGAGAGGGGAGCTGTTTTTT
d_gene: NA; j_gene: TRBJ1-1; abundance: NA; v_gene: TRBV6-6; CDR3aa: CASGFGRANTEAFF; CDR3nt: TGTGCCAGCGGCTTTGGGCGGGCGAACACTGAAGCTTTCTTT
d_gene: NA; j_gene: TRBJ2-7; abundance: NA; v_gene: TRBV6-1; CDR3aa: CASSAGGFEQYF; CDR3nt: TGTGCCAGCAGTGCAGGGGGGTTCGAGCAGTACTTC
d_gene: NA; j_gene: TRBJ2-5; abundance: NA; v_gene: TRBV7-9; CDR3aa: CASSFPTLLETQYF; CDR3nt: TGTGCCAGCAGCTTCCCCACCCTCCTAGAGACCCAGTACTTC
d_gene: NA; j_gene: TRBJ2-5; abundance: NA; v_gene: TRBV19; CDR3aa: CASSTRTYQETQYF; CDR3nt: TGTGCCAGTAGTACTAGGACATACCAAGAGACCCAGTACTTC
d_gene: NA; j_gene: TRBJ2-7; abundance: once; v_gene: TRBV9; CDR3aa: CASSVDGGDYEQYF; CDR3nt: TGTGCCAGCAGCGTAGACGGGGGCGACTACGAGCAGTACTTC
d_gene: TRBD1; j_gene: TRBJ1-1; abundance: NA; v_gene: TRBV27; CDR3aa: CASSPPHRGRRNTEAFF; CDR3nt: TGTGCCAGCAGTCCTCCCCACAGGGGGCGAAGGAACACTGAAGCTTTCTTT
d_gene: TRBD1; j_gene: TRBJ1-3; abundance: NA; v_gene: TRBV6-6; CDR3aa: CASSSPPGQGQVIIYF; CDR3nt: TGTGCCAGCAGCTCCCCCCCGGGACAGGGTCAGGTTATCATATATTTT
d_gene: NA; j_gene: TRBJ2-5; abundance: NA; v_gene: TRBV5-4; CDR3aa: CASSPTPGQETQYF; CDR3nt: TGTGCCAGCAGCCCGACCCCCGGGCAAGAGACCCAGTACTTC
d_gene: NA; j_gene: TRBJ2-2; abundance: NA; v_gene: TRBV7-2; CDR3aa: CASRRTINTGELFF; CDR3nt: TGTGCCAGCAGGCGGACAATAAACACCGGGGAGCTGTTTTTT
d_gene: TRBD2; j_gene: TRBJ2-7; abundance: NA; v_gene: TRBV7-8; CDR3aa: CASSTGPTGTSMYEQYF; CDR3nt: TGTGCCAGCAGCACGGGTCCTACCGGGACTAGCATGTACGAGCAGTACTTC
d_gene: TRBD2; j_gene: TRBJ2-5; abundance: NA; v_gene: TRBV4-1; CDR3aa: CASSHRTSGRRAAETQYF; CDR3nt: TGCGCCAGCAGCCACCGGACTAGCGGGAGAAGGGCGGCGGAGACCCAGTACTTC
d_gene: TRBD1; j_gene: TRBJ1-2; abundance: NA; v_gene: TRBV28; CDR3aa: CASRRPTGPAGYTF; CDR3nt: TGTGCCAGCAGACGACCGACAGGGCCTGCTGGCTACACCTTC
d_gene: NA; j_gene: TRBJ1-6; abundance: NA; v_gene: TRBV5-4; CDR3aa: CASSLGVDINSPLHF; CDR3nt: TGTGCCAGCAGCTTGGGGGTCGATATTAATTCACCCCTCCACTTT
d_gene: TRBD2; j_gene: TRBJ2-7; abundance: NA; v_gene: TRBV28; CDR3aa: CASSSPAGLAGPLYEQYF; CDR3nt: TGTGCCAGCAGTTCCCCCGCGGGACTAGCGGGGCCCCTCTACGAGCAGTACTTC
d_gene: NA; j_gene: TRBJ2-3; abundance: NA; v_gene: TRBV7-2; CDR3aa: CASSLGSPGTDTQYF; CDR3nt: TGTGCCAGCAGCTTGGGCTCCCCGGGCACAGATACGCAGTATTTT
d_gene: NA; j_gene: TRBJ1-1; abundance: NA; v_gene: TRBV5-4; CDR3aa: CASSLGGSGRVLNTEAFF; CDR3nt: TGTGCCAGCAGCTTGGGGGGCTCCGGACGGGTGCTGAACACTGAAGCTTTCTTT
d_gene: TRBD2; j_gene: TRBJ2-7; abundance: NA; v_gene: TRBV7-2; CDR3aa: CASSSYGGDSYEQYF; CDR3nt: TGTGCCAGCAGCTCATACGGGGGGGACTCCTACGAGCAGTACTTC
d_gene: NA; j_gene: TRBJ2-2; abundance: NA; v_gene: TRBV27; CDR3aa: CASSLRWPAPGELFF; CDR3nt: TGTGCCAGCAGTTTAAGATGGCCAGCCCCCGGGGAGCTGTTTTTT